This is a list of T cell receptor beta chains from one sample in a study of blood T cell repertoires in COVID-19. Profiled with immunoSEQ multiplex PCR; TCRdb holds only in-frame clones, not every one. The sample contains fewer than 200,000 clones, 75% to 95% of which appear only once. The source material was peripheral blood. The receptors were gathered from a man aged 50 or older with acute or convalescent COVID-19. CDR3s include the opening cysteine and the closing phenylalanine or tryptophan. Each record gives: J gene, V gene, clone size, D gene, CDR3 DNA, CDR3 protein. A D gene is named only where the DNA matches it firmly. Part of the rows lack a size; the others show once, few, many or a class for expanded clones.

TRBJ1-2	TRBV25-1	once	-	TGTGCCAGCAGTGGAGACCGGGACTCTTATGGCTACACCTTC	CASSGDRDSYGYTF
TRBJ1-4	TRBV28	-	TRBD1	TGTGCCAGCAGTACTATTATTTATGGGGGACAGTGGGATCCCGACAATAATAGAGAAAAACTGTTTTTT	CASSTIIYGGQWDPDNNREKLFF
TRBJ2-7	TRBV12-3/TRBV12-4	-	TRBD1	TGTGCCAGCACCAGGACAGGGGGCTACGAGCAGTACTTC	CASTRTGGYEQYF
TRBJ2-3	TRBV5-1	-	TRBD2	TGCGCCAGCAGCTTAGTAGCGGGGGCCACAGATACGCAGTATTTT	CASSLVAGATDTQYF
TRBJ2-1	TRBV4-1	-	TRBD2	TGCGCCAGCAGCCAAGGGAGGACTAGCGCCGACAATGAGCAGTTCTTC	CASSQGRTSADNEQFF
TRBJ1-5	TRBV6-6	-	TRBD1	TGTGCCACAGTTCACAAACAGGGGGCTTGGCAGCCCCAGCATTTT	CATVHKQGAWQPQHF
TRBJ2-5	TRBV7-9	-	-	TGTGCCAGCAGCCCTTTCCTACCCGACTTC	CASSPFLPDF
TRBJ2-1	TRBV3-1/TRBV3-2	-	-	TGTGCCAGCAGTCTAGGTTATGAGCAGTTCTTC	CASSLGYEQFF
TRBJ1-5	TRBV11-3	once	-	TGTGCCAGCAGCTCGAATCAGCCCCAGCATTTT	CASSSNQPQHF
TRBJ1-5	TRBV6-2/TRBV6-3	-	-	TGTGCCAGCAGTTACCGGGCAGGGAACCAGCCCCAGCATTTT	CASSYRAGNQPQHF
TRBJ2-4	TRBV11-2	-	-	TGTGCCAGCACCACCAGTACCCTTCCAGGGCACTTCGCCAAAAACATTCAGTACTTC	CASTTSTLPGHFAKNIQYF
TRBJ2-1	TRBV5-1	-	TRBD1	TGCGCCAGCAACAGGGGGGACACCTACAATGAGCAGTTCTTC	CASNRGDTYNEQFF
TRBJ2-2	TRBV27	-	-	TGTGCCAGCAGTTTCTCTAGCGCCGGGGAGCTGTTTTTT	CASSFSSAGELFF
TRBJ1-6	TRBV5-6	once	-	TGTGCCAGCAGACAAGACAGAAACTATAATTCACCCCTCCACTTT	CASRQDRNYNSPLHF
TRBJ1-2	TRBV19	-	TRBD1	TGTGCCAGTTCTGACAGGGGTGATGGCTACACCTTC	CASSDRGDGYTF
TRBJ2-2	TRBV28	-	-	TGTGCCAGCAGACTGCCCACGAACACCGGGGAGCTGTTTTTT	CASRLPTNTGELFF
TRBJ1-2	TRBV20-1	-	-	TGCAGTGCTAGTCCGGGGGATGGCTATGGCTACACCTTC	CSASPGDGYGYTF
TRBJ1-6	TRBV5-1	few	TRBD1	TGCGCCAGCAGCGCGGACAGGAATTCACCCCTCCACTTT	CASSADRNSPLHF
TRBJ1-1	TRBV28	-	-	TGTGCCAGCAGTTTTATTTTTGGTCAGATGAACACTGAAGCTTTCTTT	CASSFIFGQMNTEAFF
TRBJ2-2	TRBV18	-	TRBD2	TGTGCCAGCTCACCTCGAAGGAGCGGGGGGCCGGCCGGGGAGCTGTTTTTT	CASSPRRSGGPAGELFF
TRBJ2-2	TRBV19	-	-	TGTGCCAGTAGTATAGCGGGGTTGACCGGGGAGCTGTTTTTT	CASSIAGLTGELFF
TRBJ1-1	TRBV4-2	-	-	TGTGCCAGCAGCCGGGTATTCCAACAGGGTCGGAACACTGAAGCTTTCTTT	CASSRVFQQGRNTEAFF
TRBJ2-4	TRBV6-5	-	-	TGTGCCGTGACAACCGAGCGCGGGAACATTCAGTACTTC	CAVTTERGNIQYF
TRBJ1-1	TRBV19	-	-	TGTGCCAGTAGGACGGGACTTTCGAACACTGAAGCTTTCTTT	CASRTGLSNTEAFF
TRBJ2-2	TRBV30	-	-	TGTGCCTGGAGTCAAGGGGGAATCCGGGAGCTGTTTTTT	CAWSQGGIRELFF
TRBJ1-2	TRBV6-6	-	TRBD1	TGTGCCAGCAGTTACCCTCGTTCGGGACAGTCCTATGGCTACACCTTC	CASSYPRSGQSYGYTF
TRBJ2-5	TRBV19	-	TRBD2	TGTGCCAGTAGTATAGGGACTAGCGCGAAAGGGACCCAGTACTTC	CASSIGTSAKGTQYF
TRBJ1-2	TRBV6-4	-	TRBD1	TGTGCCAGCAGTGAGACAGGGGGCTATGGCTACACCTTC	CASSETGGYGYTF
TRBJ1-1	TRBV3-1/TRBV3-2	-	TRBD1	TGTGCCAGCAGCGACAGGGGTGGTACTGAAGCTTTCTTT	CASSDRGGTEAFF
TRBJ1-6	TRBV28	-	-	TGTGCCAGCAGTCTCCCGGGGAATTCACCCCTCCACTTT	CASSLPGNSPLHF
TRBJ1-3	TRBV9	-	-	TGTGCCAGCAGCTCAGAGGGACTCTCTGGAAACACCATATATTTT	CASSSEGLSGNTIYF
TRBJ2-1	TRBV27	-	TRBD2	TGTGCCAGCAGTTTATTCCTAGCGGGAGAATTGAGCAATGAGCAGTTCTTC	CASSLFLAGELSNEQFF
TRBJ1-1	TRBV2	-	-	TGTGCCAGCAGTGAAGATATCTCAGGGAACACTGAAGCTTTCTTT	CASSEDISGNTEAFF
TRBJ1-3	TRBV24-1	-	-	TGTGCCACCAGTGACACGGGACAAGGAAACACCATATATTTT	CATSDTGQGNTIYF
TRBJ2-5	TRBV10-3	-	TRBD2	TGTGCCATCAGTTCGGGACTAGCAGGAGAGACCCAGTACTTC	CAISSGLAGETQYF
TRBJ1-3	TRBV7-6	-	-	TGTGCCAGCAGCTTAAGTAGGGGCTTCCAGGATGGGGTATCTTTTGACACCATATATTTT	CASSLSRGFQDGVSFDTIYF
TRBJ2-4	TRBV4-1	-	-	TGCGCCAGCAGCCAAGTCGTCCAGGGCAGGGTAGCCAAAAACATTCAGTACTTC	CASSQVVQGRVAKNIQYF
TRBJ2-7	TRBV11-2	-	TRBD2	TGTGCCAGCAGCTTAACTAGCGGGACCCACGAGCAGTACTTC	CASSLTSGTHEQYF
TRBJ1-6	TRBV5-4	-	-	TGTGCCAGCAGGGGGGGGCAGGGAGGTTCACCCCTCCACTTT	CASRGGQGGSPLHF
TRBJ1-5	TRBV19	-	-	TGTGCCAGTAGTATAGTTTCCGGGGACAATCAGCCCCAGCATTTT	CASSIVSGDNQPQHF
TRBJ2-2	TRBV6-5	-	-	TGTGCCAGCAGTCAGGGGTACGGGGAGCTGTTTTTT	CASSQGYGELFF
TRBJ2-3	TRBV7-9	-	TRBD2	TGTGCCAGCTTTAGCGGGATGCTTCCTGACACAGATACGCAGTATTTT	CASFSGMLPDTDTQYF
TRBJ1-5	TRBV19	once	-	TGTGCCAGTAGTATAGTAAGCAGGGACTATCAGCCCCAGCATTTT	CASSIVSRDYQPQHF
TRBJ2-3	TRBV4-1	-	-	TGCGCCAGCAGCGAAAGGGCAGGGGTCGGGACAGATACGCAGTATTTT	CASSERAGVGTDTQYF
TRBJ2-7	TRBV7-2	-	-	TGTGCCAGCAGCTTAGAGTTTCCCGGGAGTGACGGGTCGTACGAGCAGTACTTC	CASSLEFPGSDGSYEQYF
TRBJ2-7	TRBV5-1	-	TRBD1	TGCGCCAGCAGCTTGGGGACAGGAAGCTCCTACGAGCAGTACTTC	CASSLGTGSSYEQYF
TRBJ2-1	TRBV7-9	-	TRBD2	TGTGCCAGCAGCTTAGGACTAGCGGGAGATGAGCAGTTCTTC	CASSLGLAGDEQFF
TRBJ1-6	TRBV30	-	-	TGTGCCTGGACTTGGGAGGGCTCCTATAATTCACCCCTCCACTTT	CAWTWEGSYNSPLHF
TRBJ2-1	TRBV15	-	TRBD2	TGTGCCACCAGCAGAGATCGCGGGACTAACAATGAGCAGTTCTTC	CATSRDRGTNNEQFF